Following are 24 T cell receptor beta chains from one sample sequenced in a study of T-cell reconstitution after alpha-beta-depleted transplantation in children. Preparation of the TCRbeta library used unique molecular identifiers. TCRdb analysed the PCR reads with MiXCR anew, one entry per CDR3 protein. The data contain almost 500,000 distinct CDR3 sequences, 10% of them singletons. Sequenced material: PBMCs, taken before TCRalphabeta/CD19-depleted stem cell transplant. Receptors originate from a child younger than 10 with inherited bone marrow failure, due to receive a stem cell transplant.

For this clonotype: Given a much more abundant clone one base away, this may be a read error. The chain employs TRBV15 and TRBJ2-7, with TRBD2 matching over 7 bases. The germline V gene encodes CDR1 LNHNV and CDR2 YYDKDF (reference sequence). The CDR3 contains 14 residues. The DNA of the CDR3 is TGTGCCACCAGCGTTGGACTAGAGAGGCGCGAGCGGTACTTC. Its protein is CATSVGLERRERYF. The full variable domain, rest sourced from reference TRBV15 and TRBJ2-7, is DAMVIQNPRYQVTQFGKPVTLSCSQTLNHNVMYWYQQKSSQAPKLLFHYYDKDFNNEADTPDNFQSRRPNTSFCFLDIRSPGLGDTAMYLCATSVGLERRERYFGPGTRLTVT.

This clonotype appeared a few times. The chain couples TRBV27 to TRBJ2-7; 9 positions match TRBD2. The length of the CDR3 is 15 residues. The germline CDR1 and CDR2 sequences are MNHEY and SMNVEV (reference sequence). The J segment lost 6 bases and the V segment lost 2 bases, leaving 8 bases of the junction unmatched. The CDR3 protein is CASSLRGRREGEQYF. The CDR3 DNA reads TGTGCCAGCAGTTTAAGGGGTAGGCGGGAGGGCGAGCAGTACTTC.

This clonotype was observed at least ten times. This chain joins TRBV5-1 and TRBJ2-6, with 9 bases lining up with TRBD2. The J segment lost 3 bases and the V segment lost 4 bases, leaving 8 bases of the junction unmatched. CDR1 and CDR2 (germline): SGHRS, YFSETQ. The CDR3 is 17 amino acids. The CDR3 region has the DNA TGCGCCAGCAGCCGGGGCGGGAGGGCCGTTGGGGCCAACGTCCTGACTTTC. It is translated as CASSRGGRAVGANVLTF.

This clonotype was seen more than once but under ten times. The chain carries TRBV29-1 and TRBJ2-7; D remains unclear. CDR1 and CDR2 (germline): SQVTM, ANQGSEA. Trimming cost V 0 bases and J 6 bases, with 6 bases left between them. The CDR3 runs 11 residues. CDR3 DNA: TGCAGCGTTGAAGAGACATCCGAGCAGTACTTC. Protein product: CSVEETSEQYF.

This clonotype has at least ten counts. V and J are TRBV28 and TRBJ2-7; TRBD1 agrees at 9 bases. V dropped 2 bases and J dropped 2; count of bases not matched to a gene: 4. The CDR3 extends over 15 amino acids. Germline loops: CDR1 MDHEN, CDR2 SYDVKM. DNA of the CDR3: TGTGCCAGCAGTTTACCCGGGACAGGGACCTACGAGCAGTACTTC. This translates into CASSLPGTGTYEQYF.

Many counts were recorded for this clonotype. The J gene is TRBJ2-3, the V gene TRBV29-1, with 7 bases lining up with TRBD2. This CDR3 spans 17 amino acids. Trimming took 1 base from V and 2 from J; bases not matched to a gene: 12. Germline V gene sequence: CDR1 SQVTM, CDR2 ANQGSEA. Written as DNA, the CDR3 is TGCAGCGTTGAAGGGACTAGATCGGCGGTGGACACAGATACGCAGTATTTT. Its protein is CSVEGTRSAVDTDTQYF.

The V and J genes are TRBV20-1 and TRBJ2-1, with 11 bases that match TRBD2. The CDR3 sequence is 13 residues long. Per the germline V gene, CDR1 is DFQATT and CDR2 is SNEGSKA (reference sequence). Germline trimming cut 6 bases from V and 8 bases from J; bases unmatched to any gene: 6. CDR3 in amino acids: CSASTSGRHEQFF. Written as DNA, the CDR3 is TGCAGTGCCAGCACTAGCGGGAGACATGAGCAGTTCTTC.

This clonotype has a count of ten or more. The chain joins TRBV28 to TRBJ1-5, with 8 bases fitting TRBD1. This CDR3 spans 13 amino acids. After removal of 6 bases from V and 6 bases from J, the junction contained 4 bases not matched to a gene. Germline values: CDR1 MDHEN, CDR2 SYDVKM. CDR3 region: CASRDRVTQPQHF. In DNA form, the CDR3 reads TGTGCCAGCAGGGACAGGGTTACTCAGCCCCAGCATTTT.

The sample holds many counts of this clonotype. The chain combines TRBV7-9 with TRBJ1-5; 8 nucleotides line up with TRBD1. The CDR3 has 12 amino acids. Per the germline V gene, CDR1 is SEHNR and CDR2 is FQNEAQ (reference sequence). Losses at the gene ends were 8 bases for V and 7 bases for J; bases not matched to a gene: 4. CDR3 DNA: TGTGCCAGCGGACAGGGTGACCAGCCCCAGCATTTT. Translating it yields CASGQGDQPQHF. Looking up the rest from reference TRBV7-9 and TRBJ1-5 gives the full variable domain: DTGVSQNPRHKITKRGQNVTFRCDPISEHNRLYWYRQTLGQGPEFLTYFQNEAQLEKSRLLSDRFSAERPKGSFSTLEIQRTEQGDSAMYLCASGQGDQPQHFGDGTRLSIL.

This clonotype occurred many times. The chain is built from TRBV6-5 and TRBJ2-1; a possible D gene is TRBD1 (5 bases). In germline, CDR1 is MNHEY, CDR2 SVGAGI. V lost 4 bases and J lost 9, with 16 bases in between. This CDR3 is 14 amino acids long. The CDR3 loop is CASSSSRDAFEQFF. The CDR3 DNA reads as TGTGCCAGCAGTTCCTCCAGGGATGCGTTTGAGCAGTTCTTC.

V and J are TRBV11-2 and TRBJ2-7, with D unresolved. Trimming left V 2 bases short and J 1 base short, with 6 bases between. This CDR3 has 13 amino acids. Germline V gives CDR1 SGHAT, CDR2 FQNNGV. The DNA of the CDR3 is TGTGCCAGCAGCTTACACACTTCCTACGAGCAGTACTTC. It translates to CASSLHTSYEQYF.

This clonotype was seen ten or more times. This chain uses TRBV7-8 with TRBJ2-7; D remains ambiguous. With 3 bases removed from V and 3 bases from J, the gap between germline ends came to 18 bases. The CDR3 loop spans 16 amino acids. The germline CDR1 and CDR2 sequences are SGHVS and FQNEAQ. CDR3 DNA: TGTGCCAGCAGCTTCGACAACCGGGTCCACTTCTACGAGCAGTACTTC. Amino acids: CASSFDNRVHFYEQYF.

This clonotype turned up a few times. The rearrangement links TRBV7-9 to TRBJ2-1; 7 bases line up with TRBD1. Losses at the gene ends were 8 bases for V and 3 bases for J; bases not matched to a gene: 10. Germline CDR1 reads SEHNR; CDR2 reads FQNEAQ (reference sequence). This CDR3 comprises 15 residues. The CDR3 coding sequence is TGTGCCAGCGGACGACAGGGTACGTTCTACAATGAGCAGTTCTTC. Translated, it gives CASGRQGTFYNEQFF.

This clonotype appeared a few times. The rearrangement links TRBV12-3 or TRBV12-4 to TRBJ2-7; 7 bases are shared with TRBD1. The ends lost 7 bases at V and 2 bases at J; junction bases unmatched: 5. The CDR3 spans 13 residues. CDR3 DNA: TGTGCCAGCATCCTCAGGGGGACCTACGAGCAGTACTTC. It codes for CASILRGTYEQYF.

The sample holds a few counts of this clonotype. As DNA, the CDR3 is TGTGCCAGCAGCTGGGACCGGGACGTTGTGGACACCATATATTTT. Translated, it gives CASSWDRDVVDTIYF. The rearrangement links TRBV7-9 to TRBJ1-3; TRBD1 is a possible D gene (5 bases). From germline, CDR1 is SEHNR and CDR2 FQNEAQ (reference sequence). The CDR3 length is 15 residues. Trimming cost V 4 bases and J 8 bases, with 18 bases left between them.

There are many counts of this clonotype. The chain uses TRBV29-1 and TRBJ1-2; D gene ambiguous. The CDR3 contains 12 residues. V was pared by 7 bases and J by 2 bases, with 11 bases between. Germline CDR1 is SQVTM and CDR2 is ANQGSEA. CDR3 sequence reads: CSASRENYGYTF. The CDR3 DNA follows: TGCAGCGCGAGCCGGGAAAACTATGGCTACACCTTC.

Worth noting for this clonotype: With a much larger clone just one base away, this may be a read error. The CDR3, as DNA: TGCAGTGCTAGGGCACTAGCGGCCCCCCACGACCAGTACTTC. Protein product: CSARALAAPHDQYF. The chain carries TRBV20-1 and TRBJ2-7, with 8 bases aligning to TRBD2. Germline V lookup: CDR1 DFQATT, CDR2 SNEGSKA (reference sequence). The CDR3 runs 14 residues.

This clonotype was found many times. The chain has TRBV27 and TRBJ1-5; the match to TRBD1 covers 9 bases. From germline, CDR1 is MNHEY and CDR2 SMNVEV (reference sequence). The CDR3 consists of 15 residues. V lost 5 bases and J lost 3; bases outside the gene matches: 5. CDR3 in DNA: TGTGCCAGCAGTACCGGGACAGGGTCCAATCAGCCCCAGCATTTT. It yields the protein CASSTGTGSNQPQHF.

This clonotype has ten or more counts. The chain employs TRBV9 and TRBJ1-1; D possibly corresponds to TRBD1 (6 bases). CDR1 and CDR2 (germline): SGDLS, YYNGEE. V was cut by 3 bases and J by 5 bases, with 17 bases left in between. The CDR3 extends over 15 amino acids. In nucleotides, the CDR3 is TGTGCCAGCAGCGCAGAGGGACATAGATTGACTGAAGCTTTCTTT. Amino acids: CASSAEGHRLTEAFF.

Many counts were recorded for this clonotype. V is TRBV6-5 and J is TRBJ2-2, with a weak D call TRBD2 (7 bases). The CDR3 loop spans 15 amino acids. The V and J ends lost 5 bases and 3 bases respectively, with 13 bases between them. Per the germline V gene, CDR1 is MNHEY and CDR2 is SVGAGI. CDR3 residues: CASSRGGAYTGELFF. CDR3 in DNA: TGTGCCAGCAGTAGGGGGGGCGCGTACACCGGGGAGCTGTTTTTT.

This clonotype has just a few counts. The genes are TRBV30 and TRBJ2-1, with D tentatively TRBD1 or TRBD2 (5 bases each). Trimming removed 4 bases at V and 0 bases at J, with 13 bases between. Germline lookup yields CDR1 GTSNPN and CDR2 SVGIG (reference sequence). The CDR3 sequence is 15 residues long. The CDR3 reads CAWTSGTSSYNEQFF. In DNA form, the CDR3 reads TGTGCCTGGACCTCAGGGACGAGCTCCTACAATGAGCAGTTCTTC.

This clonotype came up many times. The chain uses TRBV29-1 and TRBJ2-5; 7 nucleotides line up with TRBD2. The V gene end was trimmed by 3 bases and the J gene end by 3 bases; junction bases not matched to a gene: 7. Germline V gene sequence: CDR1 SQVTM, CDR2 ANQGSEA. The CDR3 sequence is 14 residues long. The CDR3, as DNA: TGCAGCGTTGAGCCTAGCGGAGCCGAAGAGACCCAGTACTTC. As protein: CSVEPSGAEETQYF.

There are a few counts of this clonotype. J is TRBJ2-7 and V is TRBV20-1; 8 nucleotides align to TRBD2. The V gene's germline CDR1 is DFQATT and CDR2 SNEGSKA (reference sequence). Unmatched junction bases numbered 10, after V lost 0 bases and J lost 0 bases. The CDR3 sequence is 17 residues long. CDR3 protein: CSARDSGPAGASYEQYF. CDR3 nucleotides: TGCAGTGCTAGAGATTCGGGCCCAGCGGGAGCCTCCTACGAGCAGTACTTC.

The J gene is TRBJ2-1, the V gene TRBV4-3; the match to TRBD2 covers 7 bases. Germline trimming cut 1 base from V and 6 bases from J; bases unmatched to any gene: 9. From germline, CDR1 is LGHNA and CDR2 YSLEER. This CDR3 spans 16 amino acids. The CDR3 DNA sequence: TGCGCCAGCAGCCAAGTGACTAGCAGGAGCGGCAATGAGCAGTTCTTC. It is translated as CASSQVTSRSGNEQFF.